Given below is one T cell receptor beta chain in context. Its antigen is not identified. The sample is drawn from a study of T cells in Graves' hyperthyroidism and ophthalmopathy. Study-level findings and limits: Most thyroid clonotypes expanded above 0.001 appeared in blood too. It was a median roughly six months before onset that the model predicted ophthalmopathy.

Using RNA transcripts as the source, TCR beta CDR3 regions were amplified. In the first-round RT-PCR of the TCR CDR3, the HTBI primer set was used. In TCRdb, the multiplex PCR reads were re-called with MiXCR into one record per CDR3 protein. The table records more than 550,000 distinct CDR3 sequences, 17% of them present only once. Sample: blood. This clonotype was sampled from a man between 45 and 60 years old with Graves' hyperthyroidism.

The CDR3 DNA sequence: TGTGCCAGCAGCCCCTCCGGTGGGAACGTCCCTGAGCAGTTCTTC. Translated, it gives CASSPSGGNVPEQFF. The chain is built from TRBV6-2 or TRBV6-3 and TRBJ2-1; D is undetermined. The CDR3 covers 15 residues. Germline V gives CDR1 MNHEY, CDR2 SVGEGT. The V and J ends lost 6 bases and 9 bases respectively, with 21 bases between them.